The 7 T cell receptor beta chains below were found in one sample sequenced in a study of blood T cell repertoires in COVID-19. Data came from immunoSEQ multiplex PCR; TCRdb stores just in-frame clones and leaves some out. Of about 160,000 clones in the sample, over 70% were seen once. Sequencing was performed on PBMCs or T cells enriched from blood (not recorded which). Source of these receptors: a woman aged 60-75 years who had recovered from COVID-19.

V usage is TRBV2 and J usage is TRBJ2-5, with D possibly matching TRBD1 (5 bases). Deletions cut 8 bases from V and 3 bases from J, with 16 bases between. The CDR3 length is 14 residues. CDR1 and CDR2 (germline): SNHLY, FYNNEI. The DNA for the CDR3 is TGTGCCAGCGGCGTGTTGGGGCAGGAAGAGACCCAGTACTTC. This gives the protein CASGVLGQEETQYF.

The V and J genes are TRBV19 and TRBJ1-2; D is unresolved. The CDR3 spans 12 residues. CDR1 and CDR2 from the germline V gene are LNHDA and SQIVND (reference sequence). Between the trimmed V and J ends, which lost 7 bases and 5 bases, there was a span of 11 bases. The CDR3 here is CASMRGYYGYTF. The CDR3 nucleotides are TGTGCCAGTATGCGGGGATATTATGGCTACACCTTC.

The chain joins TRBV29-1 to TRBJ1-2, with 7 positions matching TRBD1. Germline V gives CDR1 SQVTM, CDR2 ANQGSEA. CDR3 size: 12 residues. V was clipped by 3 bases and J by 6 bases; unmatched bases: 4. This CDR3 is CSVDRGWDGYTF. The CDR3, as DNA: TGCAGCGTTGACAGGGGGTGGGATGGCTACACCTTC.

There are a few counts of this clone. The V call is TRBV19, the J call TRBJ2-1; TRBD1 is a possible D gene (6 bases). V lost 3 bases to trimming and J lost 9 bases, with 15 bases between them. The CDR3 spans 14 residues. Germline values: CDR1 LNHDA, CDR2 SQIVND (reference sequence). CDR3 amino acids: CASSIQGSFGEQFF. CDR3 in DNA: TGTGCCAGTAGTATTCAGGGGTCCTTCGGTGAGCAGTTCTTC.

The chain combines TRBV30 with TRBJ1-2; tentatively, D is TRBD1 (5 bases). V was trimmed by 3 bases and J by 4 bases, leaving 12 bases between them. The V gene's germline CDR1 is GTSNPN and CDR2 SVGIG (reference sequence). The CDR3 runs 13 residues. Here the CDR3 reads CAWSPGGTYGYTF. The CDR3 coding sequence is TGTGCCTGGAGCCCGGGAGGGACCTATGGCTACACCTTC.

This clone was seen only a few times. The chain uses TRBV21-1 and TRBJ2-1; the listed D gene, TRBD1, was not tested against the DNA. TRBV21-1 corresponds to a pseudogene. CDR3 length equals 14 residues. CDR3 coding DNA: TGTGCCAGCTTCACCCGGGACAGGAACCATGAGCAGTTCTTC. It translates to CASFTRDRNHEQFF.

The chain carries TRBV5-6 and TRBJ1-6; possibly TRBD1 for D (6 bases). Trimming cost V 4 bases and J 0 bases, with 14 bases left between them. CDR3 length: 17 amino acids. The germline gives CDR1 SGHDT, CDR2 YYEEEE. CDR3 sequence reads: CASSALQGSSYNSPLHF. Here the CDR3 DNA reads TGTGCCAGCAGCGCATTACAGGGAAGCTCCTATAATTCACCCCTCCACTTT.